A selection of T cell receptor beta chains follows, all from one sample in a study of T cell responses to AZD1222 COVID-19 vaccine. Assay used: immunoSEQ multiplex PCR; TCRdb lists only in-frame clones, some missing. The sample records about 270,000 clones, 94% being singletons. The sequences come from peripheral blood, collected 28 days after the second AZD1222 dose. Receptors were obtained from an adult who received the AZD1222 COVID-19 vaccine. The CDR3 runs from the conserved cysteine through the conserved F or W. A D gene is named only where the DNA matches it firmly. The size of a clone is reported for some rows only, either as once, few or many, or as a class for expanded clones.

CDR3 protein: CASSLLAGYSYNEQFF; CDR3 DNA: TGTGCCAGCAGTCTACTAGCGGGATATTCCTACAATGAGCAGTTCTTC; D gene: TRBD2; V gene: TRBV7-9; J gene: TRBJ2-1; clone size: -
CDR3 protein: CASSYDRGTNEQFF; CDR3 DNA: TGTGCCAGCAGTTACGACAGGGGGACCAATGAGCAGTTCTTC; D gene: TRBD1; V gene: TRBV6-5; J gene: TRBJ2-1; clone size: -
CDR3 protein: CASSVDFRVGGYTF; CDR3 DNA: TGTGCCAGCAGCGTAGATTTCCGGGTCGGAGGCTACACCTTC; D gene: -; V gene: TRBV9; J gene: TRBJ1-2; clone size: once
CDR3 protein: CASSLAIYVDTQYF; CDR3 DNA: TGTGCCAGCAGCTTAGCTATCTATGTTGACACGCAGTATTTT; D gene: -; V gene: TRBV7-2; J gene: TRBJ2-3; clone size: -
CDR3 protein: CASSGGADQPQHF; CDR3 DNA: TGCGCCAGCAGTGGGGGGGCGGATCAGCCCCAGCATTTT; D gene: -; V gene: TRBV10-2; J gene: TRBJ1-5; clone size: -
CDR3 protein: CASIPVQYNSPLHF; CDR3 DNA: TGTGCCAGCATCCCCGTACAGTACAATTCACCCCTCCACTTT; D gene: -; V gene: TRBV2; J gene: TRBJ1-6; clone size: -
CDR3 protein: CASSDLLEEKLFF; CDR3 DNA: TGTGCCAGCAGTGACCTCCTTGAGGAAAAACTGTTTTTT; D gene: -; V gene: TRBV6-1; J gene: TRBJ1-4; clone size: once
CDR3 protein: CASTPHPGKETQYF; CDR3 DNA: TGTGCCAGCACCCCCCATCCGGGAAAAGAGACCCAGTACTTC; D gene: -; V gene: TRBV28; J gene: TRBJ2-5; clone size: -
CDR3 protein: CASSVSYNSPLHF; CDR3 DNA: TGTGCCAGCAGTGTGTCCTATAATTCACCCCTCCACTTT; D gene: -; V gene: TRBV2; J gene: TRBJ1-6; clone size: few
CDR3 protein: CASTLLAGTGNTEAFF; CDR3 DNA: TGCGCCAGCACCCTTCTTGCGGGGACAGGGAACACTGAAGCTTTCTTT; D gene: TRBD1; V gene: TRBV5-1; J gene: TRBJ1-1; clone size: -
CDR3 protein: CASSLASGGSQDTQYF; CDR3 DNA: TGTGCCAGCAGCTTAGCTAGCGGAGGGAGTCAGGATACGCAGTATTTT; D gene: TRBD2; V gene: TRBV7-3; J gene: TRBJ2-3; clone size: -
CDR3 protein: CASREGSTEAFF; CDR3 DNA: TGCGCCAGCAGAGAGGGGAGCACTGAAGCTTTCTTT; D gene: -; V gene: TRBV5-1; J gene: TRBJ1-1; clone size: -
CDR3 protein: CASSLGQANGYTF; CDR3 DNA: TGCGCCAGCAGCTTGGGACAGGCGAATGGCTACACCTTC; D gene: -; V gene: TRBV5-1; J gene: TRBJ1-2; clone size: -
CDR3 protein: CASSWTGGFGVNEKLFF; CDR3 DNA: TGCGCCAGCAGCTGGACAGGGGGCTTTGGGGTAAATGAAAAACTGTTTTTT; D gene: TRBD1; V gene: TRBV5-1; J gene: TRBJ1-4; clone size: -
CDR3 protein: CASRPTGGRGGYTF; CDR3 DNA: TGTGCCAGCAGGCCGACAGGGGGTAGGGGTGGCTACACCTTC; D gene: TRBD1; V gene: TRBV6-5; J gene: TRBJ1-2; clone size: -
CDR3 protein: CASSPTGRLEEKLFF; CDR3 DNA: TGTGCCAGTAGCCCGACAGGGCGGTTGGAAGAAAAACTGTTTTTT; D gene: TRBD1; V gene: TRBV19; J gene: TRBJ1-4; clone size: -
CDR3 protein: CASSSTTGDQPQHF; CDR3 DNA: TGTGCCAGCAGCTCTACAACAGGGGATCAGCCCCAGCATTTT; D gene: TRBD1; V gene: TRBV7-8; J gene: TRBJ1-5; clone size: -
CDR3 protein: CASRSAGGEQFF; CDR3 DNA: TGTGCCAGCAGGTCCGCGGGCGGTGAGCAGTTCTTC; D gene: -; V gene: TRBV28; J gene: TRBJ2-1; clone size: -
CDR3 protein: CASSRGDSDTQYF; CDR3 DNA: TGCGCCAGCAGCCGTGGTGATTCAGATACGCAGTATTTT; D gene: -; V gene: TRBV4-1; J gene: TRBJ2-3; clone size: -
CDR3 protein: CASSASRDYGYTF; CDR3 DNA: TGTGCCAGCAGCGCGAGTCGGGACTATGGCTACACCTTC; D gene: -; V gene: TRBV7-8; J gene: TRBJ1-2; clone size: few